This paragraph covers one TCR beta chain sequence. Its antigen remains unknown. These data originate in a study of T cell clones after liver transplantation. The overall study: TCRbeta sequencing after a pre-transplant mixed lymphocyte reaction identified graft-donor-reactive clones, later tracked in post-transplant blood. Apart from a few HCV-positive recipients, transplants were for non-autoimmune, non-viral reasons. Blood was drawn pre-transplant, before withdrawal, and after full or failed withdrawal.

Sequencing used immunoSEQ multiplex PCR; TCRdb keeps in-frame clones, though not all of them. Of over 50,000 clones listed, 85% to 90% are singletons. Whole-study results and caveats: Donor-reactive sequences fell more than third party-reactive ones, suggesting partial deletion.

This clonotype originated in a human patient who received a liver transplant. Some T cells may trace back to the graft donor. The sample consisted of CD8+ T cells from blood, taken 12 months after liver transplant.

The CDR3 DNA is TGTGCCAGCGGCTCTGGGGCCAACGTCCTGACTTTC. Its translation is CASGSGANVLTF. The V call is TRBV19, the J call TRBJ2-6; D is ambiguous. This CDR3 is built from 12 residues. Germline V gene data show CDR1 as LNHDA and CDR2 as SQIVND (reference sequence). V dropped 9 bases and J dropped 0 bases, with 3 bases sitting between them.